Listed here are 13 T cell receptor beta chains from one sample, sequenced in a study of CD8+ T cells in alopecia areata. RNA extraction was followed by reverse transcription into cDNA, which acted as the sequencing template. Here immunoSEQ multiplex PCR was the method, and the copy in TCRdb shows in-frame clones only, minus some. The table records tens of thousands of clones, just over 50% of them present only once. Sequencing was performed on NKG2D-high CD8+ T cells sorted from blood. All receptors come from a human donor with alopecia areata.

V is TRBV13 and J is TRBJ2-1, with 7 nucleotides matching TRBD1. The germline gives CDR1 PRHDT, CDR2 FYEKMQ (reference sequence). The CDR3 is 17 amino acids. The trim removed 5 bases at V and 0 bases at J, leaving 10 bases unmatched. CDR3 residues: CASSTSRGLDSYNEQFF. CDR3 nucleotide sequence: TGTGCCAGCAGCACAAGCAGGGGGTTAGACTCCTACAATGAGCAGTTCTTC.

The chain combines TRBV6-5 with TRBJ2-7; the match to TRBD2 covers 12 bases. The CDR3 consists of 16 residues. CDR1 and CDR2 from the germline V gene are MNHEY and SVGAGI. After removal of 2 bases from V and 7 bases from J, the junction contained 9 bases not matched to a gene. CDR3 region: CASSYDQVLAGGEQYF. The CDR3 DNA sequence: TGTGCCAGCAGTTACGATCAGGTACTAGCGGGAGGTGAGCAGTACTTC.

On this clone itself: The same CDR3 also results from other DNA sequences found in this sample. The chain is built from TRBV7-9 and TRBJ2-5, with D possibly TRBD1 on 5 matching bases. The CDR3 loop spans 13 amino acids. V shed 1 base and J shed 3 bases, with 6 bases lying between them. CDR1 SEHNR and CDR2 FQNEAQ come from the germline V gene (reference sequence). The CDR3 loop is CASSLEGEETQYF. The CDR3 DNA is TGTGCCAGCAGCTTAGAAGGGGAAGAGACCCAGTACTTC.

In its sample, this clone was seen once. The V call is TRBV5-1, the J call TRBJ2-7; D is undetermined. The CDR3 runs to 15 residues. V lost 0 bases and J 2 bases, leaving 12 bases between the germline ends. Per germline, CDR1 SGHRS and CDR2 YFSETQ. The CDR3 reads CASSLAFGGAYEQYF. For the CDR3, the DNA is TGCGCCAGCAGCTTGGCTTTCGGCGGAGCCTACGAGCAGTACTTC.

The J gene is TRBJ2-3, the V gene TRBV7-9; possibly TRBD2 for D (5 bases). Germline CDR1 and CDR2: SEHNR and FQNEAQ (reference sequence). V was shortened by 7 bases and J by 1 base, with 9 bases between the two germline ends. The CDR3 has 13 amino acids. CDR3 sequence reads: CASILSGTDTQYF. Written as DNA, the CDR3 is TGTGCCAGCATCCTTAGCGGCACAGATACGCAGTATTTT. The full variable domain, rest sourced from reference TRBV7-9 and TRBJ2-3, is DTGVSQNPRHKITKRGQNVTFRCDPISEHNRLYWYRQTLGQGPEFLTYFQNEAQLEKSRLLSDRFSAERPKGSFSTLEIQRTEQGDSAMYLCASILSGTDTQYFGPGTRLTVL.

The J gene is TRBJ2-2, the V gene TRBV4-3; TRBD1 agrees at 10 bases. Per the germline V gene, CDR1 is LGHNA and CDR2 is YSLEER. The CDR3 has 14 amino acids. V dropped 4 bases and J dropped 6; count of bases not matched to a gene: 2. The CDR3: CASSRGQGAGELFF. Here the CDR3 DNA reads TGCGCCAGCAGCCGTGGACAGGGGGCCGGGGAGCTGTTTTTT.

This chain joins TRBV27 and TRBJ2-3, with 7 bases identical to TRBD2. CDR1 is MNHEY, CDR2 SMNVEV, per germline (reference sequence). The CDR3 consists of 16 residues. Losses at the gene ends were 6 bases for V and 3 bases for J; bases not matched to a gene: 12. CDR3 nucleotides: TGTGCCAGCAGCCGAAACGCGGGGGACTGGACAGATACGCAGTATTTT. Protein product: CASSRNAGDWTDTQYF.

The chain combines TRBV28 with TRBJ1-5; unclear D gene. V dropped 6 bases and J dropped 0 bases, with 12 bases sitting between them. Germline V gives CDR1 MDHEN, CDR2 SYDVKM. The CDR3 has 15 amino acids. CDR3 bases: TGTGCCAGCAGGTATCTCGTGGGTAGCAATCAGCCCCAGCATTTT. It specifies CASRYLVGSNQPQHF.

The rearrangement links TRBV4-1 to TRBJ2-7; 10 positions match TRBD2. Trimming cost V 1 base and J 5 bases; bases outside gene matches: 17. CDR3 length equals 19 residues. CDR1 is MGHRA and CDR2 is YSYEKL in the germline V gene. The CDR3 DNA is TGCGCCAGCAGCCAAGCTACAGGCCTAGCGGGGGCCCTGAGCGACGAGCAGTACTTC. Its translation is CASSQATGLAGALSDEQYF.

This clone showed up just once. V and J are TRBV9 and TRBJ1-2; D unclear. Trimming cost V 5 bases and J 8 bases, with 10 bases left between them. The CDR3 runs to 11 residues. Germline CDR1 SGDLS, CDR2 YYNGEE. The DNA for the CDR3 is TGTGCCAGCAGTGCAAGCGGGGGCTACACCTTC. It is translated as CASSASGGYTF.

This rearrangement joins TRBV2 to TRBJ1-1; maybe TRBD1 (5 bases). The V gene's germline CDR1 is SNHLY and CDR2 FYNNEI. Trimming cost V 0 bases and J 8 bases, with 10 bases left between them. The CDR3 loop spans 13 amino acids. CDR3 amino acids: CASSEAAGLEAFF. The CDR3 region has the DNA TGTGCCAGCAGTGAAGCCGCGGGGCTCGAAGCTTTCTTT.

The chain couples TRBV29-1 to TRBJ1-2, with 8 nucleotides matching TRBD1. CDR1 and CDR2 from the germline V gene are SQVTM and ANQGSEA. Trimming cost V 7 bases and J 6 bases; bases outside gene matches: 4. This CDR3 is 11 amino acids long. This CDR3 reads CSALTGDGYTF. The CDR3 region has the DNA TGCAGCGCTTTGACAGGGGATGGCTACACCTTC.

The rearrangement links TRBV27 to TRBJ2-1, with no clear D. The CDR3 is 13 amino acids. In germline, CDR1 is MNHEY, CDR2 SMNVEV (reference sequence). Trimming removed 5 bases from V and 3 bases from J, with 8 bases in between. Here the CDR3 DNA reads TGTGCCAGCAGTCCCCTTGACTACAATGAGCAGTTCTTC. The encoded protein is CASSPLDYNEQFF.